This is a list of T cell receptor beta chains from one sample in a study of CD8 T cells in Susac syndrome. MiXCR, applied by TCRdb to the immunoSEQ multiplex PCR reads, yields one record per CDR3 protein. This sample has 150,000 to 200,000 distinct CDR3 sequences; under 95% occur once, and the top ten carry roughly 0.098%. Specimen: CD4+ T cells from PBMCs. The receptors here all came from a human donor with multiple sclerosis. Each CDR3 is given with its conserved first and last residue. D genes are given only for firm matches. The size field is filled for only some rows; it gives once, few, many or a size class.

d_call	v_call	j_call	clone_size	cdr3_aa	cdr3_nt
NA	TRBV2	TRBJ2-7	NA	CASSDIWQNYEQYF	TGTGCCAGCAGTGATATTTGGCAGAACTACGAGCAGTACTTC
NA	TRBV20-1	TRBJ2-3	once	CSARDRARGTIPDTQYF	TGCAGTGCTAGAGATAGGGCGCGGGGTACTATCCCAGATACGCAGTATTTT
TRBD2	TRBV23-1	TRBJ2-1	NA	CASSQPTSGQSNEQFF	TGCGCCAGCAGTCAGCCGACTAGCGGGCAAAGCAATGAGCAGTTCTTC
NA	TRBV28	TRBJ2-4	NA	CASVPRGLAKNIQYF	TGTGCCAGCGTACCCCGGGGACTAGCCAAAAACATTCAGTACTTC
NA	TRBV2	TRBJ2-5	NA	CASSVLGTQYF	TGTGCCAGCAGTGTTCTGGGGACCCAGTACTTC
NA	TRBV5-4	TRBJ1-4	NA	CASRRFGQSHEKLFF	TGTGCCAGCAGGAGATTCGGACAGAGTCACGAAAAACTGTTTTTT
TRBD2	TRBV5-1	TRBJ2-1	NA	CASSLTSGVYNEQFF	TGCGCCAGCAGTTTGACCAGCGGGGTTTACAATGAGCAGTTCTTC
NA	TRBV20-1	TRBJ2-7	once	CSASRAGAYEQYF	TGCAGTGCTAGTAGGGCAGGGGCCTACGAGCAGTACTTC
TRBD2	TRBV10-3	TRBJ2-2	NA	CAISDSGGPSGELFF	TGTGCCATCAGTGACTCGGGAGGGCCATCCGGGGAGCTGTTTTTT
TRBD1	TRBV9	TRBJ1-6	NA	CASSVTPGQRDSPLHF	TGTGCCAGCAGCGTCACACCGGGACAGAGGGATTCACCCCTCCACTTT
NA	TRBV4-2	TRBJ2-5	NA	CASSQGGQRTQETQYF	TGTGCCAGCAGCCAAGGAGGACAGAGAACCCAAGAGACCCAGTACTTC
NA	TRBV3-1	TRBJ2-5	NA	CASSQASQETQYF	TGTGCCAGCAGCCAAGCTTCACAAGAGACCCAGTACTTC
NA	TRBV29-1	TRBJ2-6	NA	CSVVDPSEAGANVLTF	TGCAGCGTTGTAGACCCCTCGGAGGCTGGGGCCAACGTCCTGACTTTC
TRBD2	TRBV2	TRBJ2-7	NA	CASSPLAGPYEQYF	TGTGCCAGCAGCCCTCTAGCGGGACCCTACGAGCAGTACTTC
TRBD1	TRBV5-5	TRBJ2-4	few	CASSPTGTGKNIQYF	TGTGCCAGCAGCCCTACCGGGACAGGAAAAAACATTCAGTACTTC
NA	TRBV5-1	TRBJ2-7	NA	CASSLLTRSYEQYF	TGCGCCAGCAGCTTGCTGACTAGATCCTACGAGCAGTACTTC
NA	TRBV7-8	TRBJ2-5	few	CASSLGRIQETQYF	TGTGCCAGCAGCTTAGGGAGGATCCAAGAGACCCAGTACTTC
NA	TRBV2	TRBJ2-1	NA	CASNRVLYNEQFF	TGTGCCAGCAATAGAGTCTTATACAATGAGCAGTTCTTC
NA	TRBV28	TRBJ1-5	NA	CASSLPEAQPQHF	TGTGCCAGCAGTTTACCCGAAGCTCAGCCCCAGCATTTT
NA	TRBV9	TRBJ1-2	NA	CASSVAENRDYGYTF	TGTGCCAGCAGCGTAGCTGAGAACAGGGACTATGGCTACACCTTC
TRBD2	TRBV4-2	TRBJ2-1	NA	CASSQEREGQFF	TGTGCCAGCAGCCAAGAAAGGGAGGGGCAGTTCTTC
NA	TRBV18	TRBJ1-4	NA	CASSPLGRTPTNEKLFF	TGTGCCAGCTCACCGCTGGGGAGGACTCCAACTAATGAAAAACTGTTTTTT
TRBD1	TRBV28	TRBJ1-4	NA	CASSTPTGANEKLFF	TGTGCCAGCTCCACGCCGACAGGGGCTAATGAAAAACTGTTTTTT
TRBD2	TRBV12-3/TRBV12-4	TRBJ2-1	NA	CASRASGGIIYNEQFF	TGTGCCAGCAGGGCTAGCGGGGGGATAATTTACAATGAGCAGTTCTTC
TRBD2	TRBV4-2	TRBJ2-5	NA	CASSSLAGGPETQYF	TGTGCCAGCAGCTCACTAGCGGGGGGGCCAGAGACCCAGTACTTC
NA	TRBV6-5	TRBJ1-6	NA	CASSSGTFSRDSPLHF	TGTGCCAGCAGTTCCGGGACATTTTCTAGGGATTCACCCCTCCACTTT
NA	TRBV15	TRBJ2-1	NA	CATSRGLISNEQFF	TGTGCCACCAGCAGGGGCCTAATTAGCAATGAGCAGTTCTTC
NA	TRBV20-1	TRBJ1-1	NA	CSARAGSVNTEAFF	TGCAGTGCTAGAGCGGGCAGCGTGAACACTGAAGCTTTCTTT
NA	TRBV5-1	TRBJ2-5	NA	CASSLEGVRETQYF	TGCGCCAGCAGCTTGGAAGGGGTTCGAGAGACCCAGTACTTC
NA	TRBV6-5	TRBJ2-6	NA	CASSYQGAAGANVLTF	TGTGCCAGCAGTTACCAGGGAGCGGCTGGGGCCAACGTCCTGACTTTC
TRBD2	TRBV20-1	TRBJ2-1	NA	CSAPRLADEQFF	TGCAGTGCCCCTCGACTAGCCGATGAGCAGTTCTTC
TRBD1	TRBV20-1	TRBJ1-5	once	CSARMGQGAPAQPQHF	TGCAGTGCTAGAATGGGACAGGGAGCCCCCGCCCAGCCCCAGCATTTT
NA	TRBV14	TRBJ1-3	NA	CASSQNSFSGNTIYF	TGTGCCAGCAGCCAAAATTCATTCTCTGGAAACACCATATATTTT
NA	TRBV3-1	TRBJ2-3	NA	CASSSRMSPTDTQYF	TGTGCCAGCAGCTCCCGGATGAGCCCGACAGATACGCAGTATTTT
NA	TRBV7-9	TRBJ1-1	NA	CASSLGSGSAFF	TGTGCCAGCAGCTTAGGTTCGGGGTCGGCTTTCTTT
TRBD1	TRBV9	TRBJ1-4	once	CASSVSGQGEGKLFF	TGTGCCAGCAGCGTATCCGGACAGGGGGAAGGAAAACTGTTTTTT
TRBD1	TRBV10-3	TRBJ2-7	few	CAIGTGGSYEQYF	TGTGCCATCGGGACAGGGGGTTCCTACGAGCAGTACTTC
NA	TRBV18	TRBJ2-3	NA	CASSRTADTDTQYF	TGTGCCAGCTCACGGACGGCTGACACAGATACGCAGTATTTT